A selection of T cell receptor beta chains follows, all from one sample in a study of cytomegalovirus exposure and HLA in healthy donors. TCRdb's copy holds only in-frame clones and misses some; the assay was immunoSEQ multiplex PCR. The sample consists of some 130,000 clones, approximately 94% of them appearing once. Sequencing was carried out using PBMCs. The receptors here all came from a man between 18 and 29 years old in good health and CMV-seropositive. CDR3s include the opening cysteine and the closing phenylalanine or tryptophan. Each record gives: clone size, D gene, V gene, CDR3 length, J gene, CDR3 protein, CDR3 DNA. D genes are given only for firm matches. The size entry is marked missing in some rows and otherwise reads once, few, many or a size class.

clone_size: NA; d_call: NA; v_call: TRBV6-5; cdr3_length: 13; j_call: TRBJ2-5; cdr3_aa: CASSYGQKETQYF; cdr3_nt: TGTGCCAGCAGTTACGGTCAGAAAGAGACCCAGTACTTC
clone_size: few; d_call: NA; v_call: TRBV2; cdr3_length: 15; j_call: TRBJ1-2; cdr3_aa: CASSEGGAGVDGYTF; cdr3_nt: TGTGCCAGCAGTGAAGGGGGAGCAGGGGTGGATGGCTACACCTTC
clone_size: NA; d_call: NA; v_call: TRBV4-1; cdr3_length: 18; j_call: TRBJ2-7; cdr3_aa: CASSQDFHGRDISYEQYF; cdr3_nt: TGCGCCAGCAGCCAAGATTTCCATGGGCGGGATATATCCTACGAGCAGTACTTC
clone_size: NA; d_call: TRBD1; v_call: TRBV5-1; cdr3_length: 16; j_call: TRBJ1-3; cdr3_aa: CASCDRVGYRGNTIYF; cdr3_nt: TGCGCCAGCTGTGACAGGGTTGGTTATCGGGGAAACACCATATATTTT
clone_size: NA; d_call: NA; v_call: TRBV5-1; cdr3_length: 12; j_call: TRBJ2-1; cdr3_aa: CASSWRGLEQFF; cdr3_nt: TGCGCCAGCAGCTGGCGGGGCTTAGAGCAGTTCTTC
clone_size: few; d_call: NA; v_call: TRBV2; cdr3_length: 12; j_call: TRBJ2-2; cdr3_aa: CASSRDTGELFF; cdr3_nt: TGTGCCAGCTCCCGGGACACCGGGGAGCTGTTTTTT
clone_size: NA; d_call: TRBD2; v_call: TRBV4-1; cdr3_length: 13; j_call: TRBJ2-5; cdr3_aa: CASSLGLSETQYF; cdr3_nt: TGCGCCAGCAGCTTGGGACTATCAGAGACCCAGTACTTC
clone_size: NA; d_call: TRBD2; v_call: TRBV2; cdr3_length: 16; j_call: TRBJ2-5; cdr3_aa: CASSEEGTSGIETQYF; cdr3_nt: TGTGCCAGCAGTGAGGAGGGGACTAGCGGGATTGAGACCCAGTACTTC
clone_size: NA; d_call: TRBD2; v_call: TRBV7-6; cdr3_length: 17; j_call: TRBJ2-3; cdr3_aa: CASSPMTSGSSTDTQYF; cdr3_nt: TGTGCCAGCAGCCCGATGACTAGCGGATCTAGCACAGATACGCAGTATTTT
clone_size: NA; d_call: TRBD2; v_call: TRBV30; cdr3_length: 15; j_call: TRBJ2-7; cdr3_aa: CAWNDPTSGLYEQYF; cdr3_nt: TGTGCCTGGAACGACCCGACTAGCGGGCTCTACGAGCAGTACTTC
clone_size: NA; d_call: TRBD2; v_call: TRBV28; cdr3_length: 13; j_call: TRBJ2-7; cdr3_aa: CASIGGSGNEQYF; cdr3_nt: TGTGCCAGCATTGGCGGGAGTGGAAACGAGCAGTACTTC
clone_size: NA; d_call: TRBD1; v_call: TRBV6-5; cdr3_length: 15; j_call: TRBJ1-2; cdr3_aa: CASSYTDRGLYGYTF; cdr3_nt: TGTGCCAGCAGTTACACTGACAGGGGGCTTTATGGCTACACCTTC
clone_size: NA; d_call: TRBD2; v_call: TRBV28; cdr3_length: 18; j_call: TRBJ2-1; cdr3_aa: CASSLGLRLAGPRDEQFF; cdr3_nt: TGTGCCAGCAGTTTGGGCCTGAGGCTAGCGGGCCCCAGGGATGAGCAGTTCTTC
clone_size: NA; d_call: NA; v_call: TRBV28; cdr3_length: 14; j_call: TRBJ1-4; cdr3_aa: CASLRVATNEKLFF; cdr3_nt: TGTGCCAGCCTTCGGGTGGCAACTAATGAAAAACTGTTTTTT
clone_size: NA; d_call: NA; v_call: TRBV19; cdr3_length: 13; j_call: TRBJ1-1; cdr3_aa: CASSIGQNTEAFF; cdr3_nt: TGTGCCAGTAGTATAGGGCAGAACACTGAAGCTTTCTTT
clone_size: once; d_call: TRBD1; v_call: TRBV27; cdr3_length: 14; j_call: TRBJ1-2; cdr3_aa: CASSLWDRGHGYTF; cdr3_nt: TGTGCCAGCAGTTTATGGGACAGGGGTCATGGCTACACCTTC
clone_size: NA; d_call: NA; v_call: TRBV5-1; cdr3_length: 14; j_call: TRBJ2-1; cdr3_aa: CASSKRETYNEQFF; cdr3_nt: TGCGCCAGCAGCAAGAGGGAAACCTACAATGAGCAGTTCTTC
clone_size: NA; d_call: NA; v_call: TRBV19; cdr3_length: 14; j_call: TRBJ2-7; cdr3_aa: CASSPGVGPYEQYF; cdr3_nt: TGTGCCAGTAGTCCAGGGGTCGGACCCTACGAGCAGTACTTC
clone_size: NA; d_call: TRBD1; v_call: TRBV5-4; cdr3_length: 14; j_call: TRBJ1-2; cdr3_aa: CASSLDRFNYGYTF; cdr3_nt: TGTGCCAGCAGCCTGGACAGGTTCAACTATGGCTACACCTTC
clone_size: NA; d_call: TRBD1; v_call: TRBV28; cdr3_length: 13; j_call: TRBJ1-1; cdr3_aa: CASTVRQGGGAFF; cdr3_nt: TGTGCCAGCACCGTAAGACAGGGAGGCGGAGCTTTCTTT
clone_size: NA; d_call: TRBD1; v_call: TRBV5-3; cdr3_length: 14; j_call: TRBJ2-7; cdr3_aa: CARSKGQESYEQYF; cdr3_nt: TGTGCCAGATCTAAAGGACAGGAGTCCTACGAGCAGTACTTC
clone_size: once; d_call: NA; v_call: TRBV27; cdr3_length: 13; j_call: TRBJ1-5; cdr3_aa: CASSLSRIQPQHF; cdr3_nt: TGTGCCAGCAGTTTATCGAGGATCCAGCCCCAGCATTTT
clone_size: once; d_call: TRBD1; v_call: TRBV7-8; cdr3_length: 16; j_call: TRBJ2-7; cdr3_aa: CASSSRDGTVSYEQYF; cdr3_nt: TGTGCCAGCAGCTCGAGAGACGGGACAGTGTCCTACGAGCAGTACTTC
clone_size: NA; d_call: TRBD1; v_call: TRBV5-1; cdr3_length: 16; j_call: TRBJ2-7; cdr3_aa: CASSFPPGQGGYEQYF; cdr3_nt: TGCGCCAGCAGCTTCCCCCCGGGACAGGGGGGCTACGAGCAGTACTTC
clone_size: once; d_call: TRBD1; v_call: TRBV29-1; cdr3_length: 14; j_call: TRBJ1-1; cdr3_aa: CSVFRRQGVTEAFF; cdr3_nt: TGCAGCGTTTTTCGACGGCAGGGGGTCACTGAAGCTTTCTTT
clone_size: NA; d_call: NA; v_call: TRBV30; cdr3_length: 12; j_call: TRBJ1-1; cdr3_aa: CAWHPGATEAFF; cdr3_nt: TGTGCCTGGCATCCAGGGGCGACTGAAGCTTTCTTT
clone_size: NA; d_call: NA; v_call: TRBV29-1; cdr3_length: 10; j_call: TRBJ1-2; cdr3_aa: CSVALQGYTF; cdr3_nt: TGCAGCGTTGCTCTTCAGGGGTACACCTTC
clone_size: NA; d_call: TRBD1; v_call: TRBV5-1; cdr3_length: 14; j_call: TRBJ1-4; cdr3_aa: CASNYGQDNEKLFF; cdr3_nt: TGCGCCAGCAACTACGGACAGGACAATGAAAAACTGTTTTTT
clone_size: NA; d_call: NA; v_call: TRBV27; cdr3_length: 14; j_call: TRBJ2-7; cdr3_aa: CASGGLLIGDEQYF; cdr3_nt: TGTGCCAGCGGTGGACTGCTTATAGGCGACGAGCAGTACTTC
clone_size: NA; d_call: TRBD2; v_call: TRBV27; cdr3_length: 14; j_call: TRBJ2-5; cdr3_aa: CASRGLAGVETQYF; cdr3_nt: TGTGCCAGCAGAGGACTAGCGGGTGTGGAGACCCAGTACTTC
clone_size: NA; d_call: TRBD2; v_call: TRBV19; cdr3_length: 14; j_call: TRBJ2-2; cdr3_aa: CASKEAGNTGELFF; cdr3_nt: TGTGCCAGTAAGGAAGCGGGAAACACCGGGGAGCTGTTTTTT
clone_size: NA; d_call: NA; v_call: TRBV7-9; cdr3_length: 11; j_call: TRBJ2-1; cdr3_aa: CASSLKTEQFF; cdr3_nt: TGTGCCAGCAGCTTAAAGACAGAGCAGTTCTTC
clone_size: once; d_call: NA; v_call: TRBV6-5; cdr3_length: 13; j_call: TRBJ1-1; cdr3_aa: CASSRRQPAEAFF; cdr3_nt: TGTGCCAGCAGTAGGCGGCAGCCGGCCGAAGCTTTCTTT
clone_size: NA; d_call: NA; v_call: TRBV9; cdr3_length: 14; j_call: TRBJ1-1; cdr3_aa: CASSGPRGNTEAFF; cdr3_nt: TGTGCCAGCAGCGGGCCTCGGGGGAACACTGAAGCTTTCTTT
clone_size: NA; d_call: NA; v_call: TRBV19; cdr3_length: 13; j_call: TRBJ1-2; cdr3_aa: CASSIGATEGYTF; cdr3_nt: TGTGCCAGTAGTATAGGGGCAACGGAAGGCTACACCTTC
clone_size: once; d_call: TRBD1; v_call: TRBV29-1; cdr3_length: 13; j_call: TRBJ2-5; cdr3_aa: CSVPGQGEETQYF; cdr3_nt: TGCAGCGTCCCCGGACAGGGGGAGGAGACCCAGTACTTC
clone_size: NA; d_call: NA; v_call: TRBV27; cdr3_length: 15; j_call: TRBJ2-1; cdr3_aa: CASNPGSRPYNEQFF; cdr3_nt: TGTGCCAGCAATCCCGGGTCGCGCCCCTACAATGAGCAGTTCTTC
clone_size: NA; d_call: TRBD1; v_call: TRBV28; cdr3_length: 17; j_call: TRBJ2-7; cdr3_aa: CASSLGRLGGQDYEQYF; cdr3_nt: TGTGCCAGCAGTCTGGGGAGATTAGGTGGACAGGACTACGAGCAGTACTTC
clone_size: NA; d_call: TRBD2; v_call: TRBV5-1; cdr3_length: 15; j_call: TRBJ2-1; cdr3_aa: CASSLAAGAVDEQFF; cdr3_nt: TGCGCCAGCAGCTTGGCCGCGGGAGCAGTTGATGAGCAGTTCTTC
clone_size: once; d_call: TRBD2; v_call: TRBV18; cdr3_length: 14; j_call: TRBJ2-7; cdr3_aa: CASSPLAGTYEQYF; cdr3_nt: TGTGCCAGCTCCCCCCTAGCGGGGACCTACGAGCAGTACTTC
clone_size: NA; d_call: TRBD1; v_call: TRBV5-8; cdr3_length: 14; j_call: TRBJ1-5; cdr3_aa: CASSLAGQNQPQHF; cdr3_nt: TGTGCCAGCAGCTTGGCGGGACAGAATCAGCCCCAGCATTTT
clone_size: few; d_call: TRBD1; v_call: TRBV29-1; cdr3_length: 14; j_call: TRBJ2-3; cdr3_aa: CSVGQGATTDTQYF; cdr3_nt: TGCAGCGTAGGACAGGGGGCCACCACAGATACGCAGTATTTT
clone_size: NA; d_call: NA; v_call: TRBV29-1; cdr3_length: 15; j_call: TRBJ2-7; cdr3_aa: CSVGVSSEAPYEQYF; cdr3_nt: TGCAGCGTAGGGGTAAGTTCTGAGGCGCCCTACGAGCAGTACTTC
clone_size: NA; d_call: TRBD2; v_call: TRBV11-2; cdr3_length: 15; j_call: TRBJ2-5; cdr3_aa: CASSLEGLVAETQYF; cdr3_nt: TGTGCCAGCAGCTTAGAGGGACTAGTAGCGGAGACCCAGTACTTC